Sequencing of this T cell receptor (beta chain) was carried out in a study of blood T cell repertoires in COVID-19. Study details: Sites in the United States, Italy and Spain provided acute and convalescent COVID-19 samples. The cDNA or gDNA used as material had been derived from T cells, B-cell-depleted T cells, or PBMCs.

This study enrolled people aged 18 to 89 from approximately 24 US geographic areas. Per the study methods: Reference gene primer amplification gave estimated nucleated cell counts. Clones were read by immunoSEQ multiplex PCR, and TCRdb kept only the in-frame ones, dropping some. The DNA was the basis for D and trimming; V, J and clone size are from that table. The sample lists roughly 64,000 clones, around 66% occurring once. CDR1 is SGHRS and CDR2 is YFSETQ in the germline V gene. The CDR3 consists of 19 residues. After removal of 4 bases from V and 6 bases from J, the junction contained 14 bases not matched to a gene.

Sequenced: PBMCs or T cells enriched from blood (not recorded which). The clonotype originates from an older woman who had been exposed to COVID-19. V and J are TRBV5-1 and TRBJ2-1, with 15 bases aligning to TRBD2. The CDR3 loop reads CASSPWTGTSGGRSNEQFF. Written as DNA, the CDR3 is TGCGCCAGCAGCCCCTGGACAGGGACTAGCGGGGGGAGAAGCAATGAGCAGTTCTTC.